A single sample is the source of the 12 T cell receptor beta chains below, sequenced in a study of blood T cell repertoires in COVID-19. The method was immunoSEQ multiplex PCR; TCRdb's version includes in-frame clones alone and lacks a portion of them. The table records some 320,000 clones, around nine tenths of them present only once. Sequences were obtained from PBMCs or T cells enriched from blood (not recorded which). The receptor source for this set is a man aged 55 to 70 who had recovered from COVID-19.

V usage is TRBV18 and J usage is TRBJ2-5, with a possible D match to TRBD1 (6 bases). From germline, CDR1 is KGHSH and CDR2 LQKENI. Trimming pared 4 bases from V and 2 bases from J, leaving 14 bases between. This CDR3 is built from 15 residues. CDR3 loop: CASSRGQKAQETQYF. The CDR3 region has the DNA TGTGCCAGCTCACGCGGACAGAAAGCGCAAGAGACCCAGTACTTC.

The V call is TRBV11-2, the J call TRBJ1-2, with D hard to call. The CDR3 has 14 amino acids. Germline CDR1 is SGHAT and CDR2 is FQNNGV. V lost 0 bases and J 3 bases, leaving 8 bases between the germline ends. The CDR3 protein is CASSLDGEYYGYTF. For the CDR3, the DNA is TGTGCCAGCAGCTTAGATGGGGAGTACTATGGCTACACCTTC.

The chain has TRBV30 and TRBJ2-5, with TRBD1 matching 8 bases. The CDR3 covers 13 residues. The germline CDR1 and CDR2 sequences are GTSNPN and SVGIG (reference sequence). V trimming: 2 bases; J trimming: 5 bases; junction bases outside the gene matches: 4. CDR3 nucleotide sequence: TGTGCCTGGAGTAGACAGGGGATGGAGACCCAGTACTTC. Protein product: CAWSRQGMETQYF.

CDR3 region: CASSAVMDRQFF. CDR3 nucleotides: TGTGCCAGCAGTGCGGTTATGGACAGGCAGTTCTTC. The V and J genes are TRBV25-1 and TRBJ2-1, with a tentative D call TRBD1 (6 bases). The CDR3 extends over 12 amino acids. Germline lookup yields CDR1 MGHDK and CDR2 SYGVNS. V was trimmed by 4 bases and J by 12 bases, leaving 13 bases between them.

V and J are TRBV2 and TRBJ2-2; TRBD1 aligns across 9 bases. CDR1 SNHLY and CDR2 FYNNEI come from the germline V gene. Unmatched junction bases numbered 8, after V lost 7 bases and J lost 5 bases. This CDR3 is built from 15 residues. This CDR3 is CASTRGQGWTGELFF. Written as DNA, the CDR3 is TGTGCCAGCACCAGGGGACAGGGTTGGACCGGGGAGCTGTTTTTT.

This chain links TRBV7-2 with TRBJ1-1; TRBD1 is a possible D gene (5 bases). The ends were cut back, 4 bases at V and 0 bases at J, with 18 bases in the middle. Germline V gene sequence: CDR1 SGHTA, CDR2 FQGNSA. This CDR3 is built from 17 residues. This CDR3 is CASSSPGSRALNTEAFF. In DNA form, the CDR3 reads TGTGCCAGCAGCTCTCCCGGCAGCAGGGCCCTGAACACTGAAGCTTTCTTT.

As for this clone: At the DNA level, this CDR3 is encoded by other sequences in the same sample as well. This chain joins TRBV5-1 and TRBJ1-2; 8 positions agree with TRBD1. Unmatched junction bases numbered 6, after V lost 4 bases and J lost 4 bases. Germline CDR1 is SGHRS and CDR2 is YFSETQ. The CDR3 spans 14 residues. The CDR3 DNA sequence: TGCGCCAGCAGCCTTGACGGACAGGGCTATGGCTACACCTTC. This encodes CASSLDGQGYGYTF.

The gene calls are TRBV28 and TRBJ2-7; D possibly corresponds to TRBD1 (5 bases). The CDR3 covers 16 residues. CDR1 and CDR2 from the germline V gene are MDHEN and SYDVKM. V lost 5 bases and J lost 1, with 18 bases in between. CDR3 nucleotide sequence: TGTGCCAGCAGTCCCTTGGACACAAGGGGTTCCTACGAGCAGTACTTC. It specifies CASSPLDTRGSYEQYF.

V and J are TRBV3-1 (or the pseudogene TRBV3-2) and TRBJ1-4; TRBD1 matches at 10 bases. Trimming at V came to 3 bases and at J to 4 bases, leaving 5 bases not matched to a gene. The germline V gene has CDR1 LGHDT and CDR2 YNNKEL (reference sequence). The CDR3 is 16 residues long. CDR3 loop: CASSHRQGAYNEKLFF. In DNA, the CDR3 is TGTGCCAGCAGCCACCGACAGGGGGCCTATAATGAAAAACTGTTTTTT.

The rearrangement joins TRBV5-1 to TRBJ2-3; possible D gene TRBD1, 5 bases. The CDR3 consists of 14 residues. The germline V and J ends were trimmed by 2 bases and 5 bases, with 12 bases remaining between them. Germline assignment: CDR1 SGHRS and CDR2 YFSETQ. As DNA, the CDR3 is TGCGCCAGCAGCTTACAGACAGAAGGAGATACGCAGTATTTT. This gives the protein CASSLQTEGDTQYF. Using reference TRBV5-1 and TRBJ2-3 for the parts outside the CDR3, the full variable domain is KAGVTQTPRYLIKTRGQQVTLSCSPISGHRSVSWYQQTPGQGLQFLFEYFSETQRNKGNFPGRFSGRQFSNSRSEMNVSTLELGDSALYLCASSLQTEGDTQYFGPGTRLTVL.

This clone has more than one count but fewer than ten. The CDR3 is CASNVDFIDTQYF. CDR3 nucleotide sequence: TGTGCCAGCAATGTTGACTTTATAGATACGCAGTATTTT. The chain uses TRBV12-3 or TRBV12-4 and TRBJ2-3; D not resolved. The CDR3 extends over 13 amino acids. Trimming removed 7 bases at V and 5 bases at J, with 13 bases between.

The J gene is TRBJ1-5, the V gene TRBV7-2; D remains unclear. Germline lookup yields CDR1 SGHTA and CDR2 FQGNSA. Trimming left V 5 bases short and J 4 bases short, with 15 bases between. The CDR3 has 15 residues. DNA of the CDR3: TGTGCCAGCAGCACCGGGTCCATCGGTAATCAGCCCCAGCATTTT. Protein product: CASSTGSIGNQPQHF.